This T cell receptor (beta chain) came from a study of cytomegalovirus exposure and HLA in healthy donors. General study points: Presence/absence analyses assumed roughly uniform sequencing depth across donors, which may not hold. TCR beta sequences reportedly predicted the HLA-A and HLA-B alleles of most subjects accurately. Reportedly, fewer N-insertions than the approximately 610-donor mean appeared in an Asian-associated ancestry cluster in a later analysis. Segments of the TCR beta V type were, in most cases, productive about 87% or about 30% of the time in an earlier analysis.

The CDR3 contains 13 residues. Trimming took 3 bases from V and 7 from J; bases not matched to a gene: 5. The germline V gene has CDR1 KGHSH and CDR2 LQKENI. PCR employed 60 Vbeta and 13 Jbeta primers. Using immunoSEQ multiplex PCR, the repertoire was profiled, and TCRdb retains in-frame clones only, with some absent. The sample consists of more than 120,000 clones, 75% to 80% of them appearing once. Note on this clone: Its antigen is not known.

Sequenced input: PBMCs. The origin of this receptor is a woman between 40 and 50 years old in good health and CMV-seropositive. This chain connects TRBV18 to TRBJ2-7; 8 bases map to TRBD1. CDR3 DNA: TGTGCCAGCTCACCGGACAGGGCGCGGGAGCAGTACTTC. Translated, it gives CASSPDRAREQYF.